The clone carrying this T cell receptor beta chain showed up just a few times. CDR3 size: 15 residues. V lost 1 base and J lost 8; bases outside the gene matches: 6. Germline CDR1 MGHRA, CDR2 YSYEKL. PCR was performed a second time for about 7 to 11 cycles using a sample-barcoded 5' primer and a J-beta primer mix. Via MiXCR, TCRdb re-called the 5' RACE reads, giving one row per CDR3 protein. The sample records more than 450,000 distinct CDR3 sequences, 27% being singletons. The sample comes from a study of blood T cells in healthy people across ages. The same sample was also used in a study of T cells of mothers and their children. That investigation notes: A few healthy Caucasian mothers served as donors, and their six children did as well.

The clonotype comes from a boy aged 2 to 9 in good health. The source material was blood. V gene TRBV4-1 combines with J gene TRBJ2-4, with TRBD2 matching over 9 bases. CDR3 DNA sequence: TGCGCCAGCAGCCAAGGTCGCGGGGGGGGATACATTCAGTACTTC. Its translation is CASSQGRGGGYIQYF.